This T cell receptor beta chain is from a study of tumor-infiltrating lymphocytes in primary liver carcinoma. With around 490 ng total RNA as template and a constant-region primer, TCR beta cDNA was made. It was through three nested multiplex PCR rounds of slightly modified ARM-PCR that TCR beta libraries arose. The opening two PCR rounds, around 10 cycles each, paired TRBV1-TRBV30 forward primers with a C-beta reverse primer. Using its own MiXCR run on the multiplex PCR reads, TCRdb lists one record per CDR3 protein. Of about 200,000 distinct CDR3 sequences listed, about 61% were seen once; the top ten hold 6% to 8.5%. For blood RNA, unsorted whole blood served as the source, and germline DNA was extracted too. The CDR3 covers 14 residues. Trimming took off 6 bases at V and 2 bases at J, with 13 bases between the two ends. Looked up from germline, CDR1 is MDHEN and CDR2 is SYDVKM.

This chain uses TRBV28 with TRBJ2-5, with D possibly being TRBD1 (7 bases). Sequencing was carried out using peripheral blood. The source is a woman aged 60-70 years with primary liver carcinoma and hepatitis B virus infection. The CDR3 bases are TGTGCCAGCAGCAACAGGGGACTTCAAGAGACCCAGTACTTC. Translated, it gives CASSNRGLQETQYF.